This T cell receptor beta chain is drawn from a study of T cell responses to AZD1222 COVID-19 vaccine. Germline V lookup: CDR1 ENHRY, CDR2 SYGVKD. The V end was cut by 6 bases, the J end by 9 bases, with 15 bases between. CDR3 length: 13 amino acids. The table came from immunoSEQ multiplex PCR; TCRdb's copy has only in-frame clones and leaves some out. The repertoire has 110,000 to 150,000 clones, around 93% of them found once; the top ten carry approximately 3%. The sequenced sample was peripheral blood, obtained on day 0 of AZD1222 vaccination. The receptor was isolated from an adult in good health. V and J are TRBV10-3 and TRBJ2-1; weak D call: TRBD2 (5 bases). The DNA for the CDR3 is TGTGCCATCAGCCCTGGGCTAGCCATTGAGCAGTTCTTC. Protein sequence: CAISPGLAIEQFF.